These 27 T cell receptor beta chains were sequenced from one sample in a study of T-cell memory formation after mild COVID-19. One entry per CDR3 protein, called by TCRdb with MiXCR from the 5' RACE reads. The table records roughly 350,000 distinct CDR3 sequences, approximately 29% of them present only once. The sample consisted of PBMCs or a T cell subset sorted from them (not recorded which). These receptors were obtained from an adult woman who had mild COVID-19 (a few samples of this study predate the infection). Cell type and time point are not known.

The CDR3 DNA is TGTGCCAGCAGTTTTAGCCAGGGGGCGGACGAGCAGTACTTC. Its protein is CASSFSQGADEQYF. The chain recombines TRBV12-3 or TRBV12-4 with TRBJ2-7; 8 bases match TRBD1. The CDR3 contains 14 residues. Trimming took 3 bases from V and 5 from J; bases not matched to a gene: 6.

The chain has TRBV5-1 and TRBJ1-4; TRBD1 agrees at 7 bases. CDR3 size: 16 residues. Germline V lookup: CDR1 SGHRS, CDR2 YFSETQ. Germline trimming cut 4 bases from V and 6 bases from J; bases unmatched to any gene: 12. In nucleotides, the CDR3 is TGCGCCAGCAGCCAAACAGGGGATTGGGCATATGAAAAACTGTTTTTT. This gives the protein CASSQTGDWAYEKLFF.

The chain is built from TRBV20-1 and TRBJ1-2, with TRBD1 identical over 7 bases. The J segment lost 8 bases and the V segment lost 0 bases, leaving 12 bases of the junction unmatched. Germline CDR1 is DFQATT and CDR2 is SNEGSKA (reference sequence). This CDR3 comprises 15 residues. CDR3 sequence: CSAREQTGSLRGYTF. The CDR3 nucleotides are TGCAGTGCTAGAGAACAGACAGGGTCCCTTCGGGGCTACACCTTC.

This clonotype has more than one count but fewer than ten. V is TRBV20-1 and J is TRBJ2-5, with no clear D. V lost 2 bases to trimming and J lost 10 bases, with 8 bases between them. The germline V gene has CDR1 DFQATT and CDR2 SNEGSKA (reference sequence). The CDR3 is 10 residues long. The CDR3 here is CSARTSDQYF. The DNA of the CDR3 is TGCAGTGCTAGAACGTCCGACCAGTACTTC.

This chain joins TRBV12-3 or TRBV12-4 and TRBJ2-3, with 8 bases that match TRBD1. The CDR3 is made up of 16 amino acids. V lost 6 bases and J lost 2; bases outside the gene matches: 10. CDR3 amino acids: CASSRQGYPFTDTQYF. CDR3 coding DNA: TGTGCCAGCAGCAGACAGGGGTACCCCTTCACAGATACGCAGTATTTT.

V and J are TRBV6-2 or TRBV6-3 and TRBJ1-1, with D perhaps TRBD1 (6 bases). The CDR3 runs 14 residues. Trimming cost V 6 bases and J 3 bases, with 14 bases left between them. From germline, CDR1 is MNHEY and CDR2 SVGEGT. As DNA, the CDR3 is TGTGCCAGCAGGGGAAGGGGGACTCACACTGAAGCTTTCTTT. It yields the protein CASRGRGTHTEAFF.

This clonotype has just a few counts. The J gene is TRBJ2-5, the V gene TRBV5-1, with D perhaps matching TRBD2 (5 bases). Germline CDR1 is SGHRS and CDR2 is YFSETQ. The CDR3 has 14 residues. The V and J ends lost 4 bases and 7 bases respectively, with 17 bases between them. CDR3 loop: CASSATVEAGTQYF. CDR3 DNA: TGCGCCAGCAGCGCTACAGTAGAGGCGGGGACCCAGTACTTC.

This clonotype was detected a few times. V usage is TRBV7-2 and J usage is TRBJ1-6; 10 nucleotides line up with TRBD1. Trimming cost V 3 bases and J 10 bases; bases outside gene matches: 6. Germline CDR1 and CDR2: SGHTA and FQGNSA. This CDR3 has 15 amino acids. Written as DNA, the CDR3 is TGTGCCAGCAGCTTCCGACAGGGGGCTGGGTCACCCCTCCACTTT. Its protein is CASSFRQGAGSPLHF.

The chain couples TRBV11-2 to TRBJ2-7; the match to TRBD2 covers 14 bases. V was pared by 5 bases and J by 6 bases, with 6 bases of the junction left unmatched. From germline, CDR1 is SGHAT and CDR2 FQNNGV. The CDR3 totals 15 residues. The CDR3 DNA is TGTGCCAGCAGCATCGGACTAGCGGGAGGCCTCGAGCAGTACTTC. It specifies CASSIGLAGGLEQYF.

This clonotype is medium-sized by share. The chain is built from TRBV7-9 and TRBJ2-1; 8 nucleotides agree with TRBD2. V lost 7 bases and J lost 12; bases outside the gene matches: 17. The V gene's germline CDR1 is SEHNR and CDR2 FQNEAQ (reference sequence). The CDR3 is made up of 15 amino acids. The CDR3 nucleotides are TGTGCCAGCACCCAGACGGGAGGGCCTGTCGATGGGCAGTTCTTC. Protein sequence: CASTQTGGPVDGQFF.

V gene TRBV5-1 combines with J gene TRBJ2-3; 7 nucleotides match TRBD2. With 4 bases clipped from V and 4 bases from J, the junction kept 12 bases outside the gene matches. This CDR3 comprises 16 residues. The V gene's germline CDR1 is SGHRS and CDR2 YFSETQ. In DNA form, the CDR3 reads TGCGCCAGCAGCCCCAACGGCGGGAGTGGAGCAGATACGCAGTATTTT. Protein: CASSPNGGSGADTQYF.

This clonotype has ten or more counts. The genes are TRBV30 and TRBJ2-7; D is ambiguous. The CDR3 runs 12 residues. V lost 2 bases and J lost 3, with 8 bases in between. Germline CDR1 GTSNPN, CDR2 SVGIG (reference sequence). Here the CDR3 reads CAWSLGFYEQYF. CDR3 DNA: TGTGCCTGGAGTCTCGGCTTCTACGAGCAGTACTTC.

The V and J genes are TRBV25-1 and TRBJ2-5, with D uncertain. In germline, CDR1 is MGHDK, CDR2 SYGVNS. V shed 3 bases and J shed 3 bases, with 8 bases lying between them. The CDR3 has 13 amino acids. For the CDR3, the DNA is TGTGCCAGCAGTGAGCTAGGGAAAGAGACCCAGTACTTC. Translating gives CASSELGKETQYF.

This clonotype came up a few times. The chain has TRBV4-3 and TRBJ2-1; the D is unclear. Deletions cut 0 bases from V and 12 bases from J, with 15 bases between. The germline V gene encodes CDR1 LGHNA and CDR2 YSLEER. The CDR3 contains 14 residues. This CDR3 reads CASSQDRYLYWQFF. The CDR3 region has the DNA TGCGCCAGCAGCCAAGACAGGTACCTTTATTGGCAGTTCTTC.

DNA for the CDR3: TGTGCCACCAGCAGCAGGGGGCAAGAGACCCAGTACTTC. Translated, it gives CATSSRGQETQYF. The rearrangement links TRBV15 to TRBJ2-5, with 7 bases aligning to TRBD1. V trimming: 3 bases; J trimming: 2 bases; junction bases outside the gene matches: 0. CDR1 is LNHNV, CDR2 YYDKDF, per germline (reference sequence). The CDR3 totals 13 residues.

This clonotype was counted only a few times. This sequence joins TRBV7-2 and TRBJ2-7; 13 nucleotides match TRBD2. The V gene's germline CDR1 is SGHTA and CDR2 FQGNSA. J gave up 4 bases and V 5 bases, and 2 bases lay outside the gene matches. The CDR3 has 14 amino acids. The CDR3 spells CASSGGLAGYEQYF. The CDR3 nucleotides read TGTGCCAGCAGCGGGGGACTAGCGGGGTACGAGCAGTACTTC.

This clonotype was seen a few times. The chain carries TRBV6-2 or TRBV6-3 and TRBJ2-5; the D gene is possibly TRBD1 (6 bases). The CDR3 spans 14 residues. The germline V gene encodes CDR1 MNHEY and CDR2 SVGEGT. Trimming removed 7 bases at V and 5 bases at J, with 17 bases between. CDR3: CASTPTGPGETQYF. The CDR3 coding sequence is TGTGCCAGCACGCCGACAGGCCCCGGGGAGACCCAGTACTTC.

The CDR3 DNA sequence: TGCAGCGGGACAAAGTACAATGAGCAGTTCTTC. As protein: CSGTKYNEQFF. The chain uses TRBV29-1 and TRBJ2-1, with D perhaps matching TRBD1 (5 bases). V was trimmed by 7 bases and J by 4 bases, leaving 8 bases between them. The CDR3 is made up of 11 amino acids. Germline assignment: CDR1 SQVTM and CDR2 ANQGSEA.

This chain uses TRBV7-6 with TRBJ1-2, with no clear D. Germline V gene sequence: CDR1 SGHVS, CDR2 FNYEAQ. The CDR3 consists of 13 residues. V was clipped by 1 base and J by 6 bases, with 9 bases between them. CDR3 residues: CASSLGYPNGYTF. The CDR3 DNA reads TGTGCCAGCAGCTTAGGATATCCCAATGGCTACACCTTC. Full variable domain (rest looked up from reference TRBV7-6 and TRBJ1-2): GAGVSQSPRYKVTKRGQDVALRCDPISGHVSLYWYRQALGQGPEFLTYFNYEAQQDKSGLPNDRFSAERPEGSISTLTIQRTEQRDSAMYRCASSLGYPNGYTFGSGTRLTVV.

This CDR3 is CASSQIPPVYEQYF. The CDR3 DNA is TGCGCCAGCAGCCAGATCCCGCCAGTCTACGAGCAGTACTTC. V usage is TRBV4-1 and J usage is TRBJ2-7; unclear D gene. Germline CDR1 and CDR2: MGHRA and YSYEKL. Trimming left V 3 bases short and J 3 bases short, with 12 bases between. This CDR3 region has 14 residues.

The chain has TRBV6-6 and TRBJ2-1, with 10 nucleotides matching TRBD1. In germline, CDR1 is MNHNY, CDR2 SVGAGI (reference sequence). V dropped 0 bases and J dropped 0; count of bases not matched to a gene: 2. The CDR3 extends over 17 amino acids. The CDR3 loop reads CASSYSTGGSSYNEQFF. The CDR3 nucleotides are TGTGCCAGCAGTTACTCGACAGGGGGCAGCTCCTACAATGAGCAGTTCTTC.

The chain combines TRBV20-1 with TRBJ1-1; 8 nucleotides align to TRBD1. This CDR3 contains 13 residues. CDR1 and CDR2 from the germline V gene are DFQATT and SNEGSKA (reference sequence). Germline trimming cut 4 bases from V and 5 bases from J; bases unmatched to any gene: 6. CDR3: CSATPDRVTEAFF. Here the CDR3 DNA reads TGCAGTGCTACCCCGGACAGGGTAACTGAAGCTTTCTTT.

This clonotype appeared a few times. V is TRBV24-1 and J is TRBJ1-1; D unclear. The CDR3 sequence is 13 residues long. The V gene's germline CDR1 is KGHDR and CDR2 SFDVKD. Trimming took 4 bases from V and 11 from J, leaving 16 bases between them. CDR3 coding DNA: TGTGCCACCAGTGACCGCGACCCCGGCCGCGCTTTCTTT. Encoded protein: CATSDRDPGRAFF.

The V and J genes are TRBV7-9 and TRBJ2-7; D is unclear. The germline V gene encodes CDR1 SEHNR and CDR2 FQNEAQ (reference sequence). CDR3 size: 14 residues. The V end was cut by 5 bases, the J end by 0 bases, with 11 bases between. The CDR3 DNA follows: TGTGCCAGCAGCCCCCCCTGGGGCTCCTACGAGCAGTACTTC. This sequence encodes CASSPPWGSYEQYF. Full variable domain (rest looked up from reference TRBV7-9 and TRBJ2-7): DTGVSQNPRHKITKRGQNVTFRCDPISEHNRLYWYRQTLGQGPEFLTYFQNEAQLEKSRLLSDRFSAERPKGSFSTLEIQRTEQGDSAMYLCASSPPWGSYEQYFGPGTRLTVT.

The chain uses TRBV20-1 and TRBJ1-6; 8 nucleotides line up with TRBD1. Germline CDR1 DFQATT, CDR2 SNEGSKA (reference sequence). The junction had 14 bases not matched to a gene; V was cut back by 4 bases and J by 6 bases. The CDR3 runs to 17 residues. CDR3: CSAKAGGSIGGNSPLHF. The CDR3 region has the DNA TGCAGTGCTAAAGCAGGGGGCTCGATTGGGGGTAATTCACCCCTCCACTTT.

This clonotype occurred a few times. The chain is built from TRBV5-1 and TRBJ2-7; 7 bases fit TRBD2. This CDR3 comprises 15 residues. CDR1 is SGHRS and CDR2 is YFSETQ in the germline V gene. Trimming at V came to 4 bases and at J to 2 bases, leaving 9 bases not matched to a gene. The CDR3 nucleotides read TGCGCCAGCAGCCCTCGGGCGGGGGATCCCTACGAGCAGTACTTC. Its translation: CASSPRAGDPYEQYF.

The chain has TRBV16 and TRBJ2-7; D is unclear. The CDR3 length is 12 residues. With 0 bases removed from V and 5 bases from J, the gap between germline ends came to 5 bases. Germline V gives CDR1 KGHSY, CDR2 FQNENV. The CDR3 sequence is CASSQSGNEQYF. CDR3 sequence (DNA): TGTGCCAGCAGCCAATCAGGAAACGAGCAGTACTTC.